This is a list of T cell receptor beta chains from one sample in a study of T cell responses to AZD1222 COVID-19 vaccine. Assay used: immunoSEQ multiplex PCR; TCRdb lists only in-frame clones, some missing. The table records 150,000 to 200,000 clones, 90% to 95% of them present only once. The sample consisted of peripheral blood, taken 28 days after the second AZD1222 dose. The source of these receptors is an adult who received the AZD1222 COVID-19 vaccine. The conserved cysteine and the conserved F or W are not part of the CDR3 here. For some rows the clone size is stated as once, few or many, or as a class when expanded; others skip it.

>TRBV2|TRBJ1-5|.
ASSLREQISHQPQH
>TRBV18|TRBJ2-5|.
ASSAGKGETQY
>TRBV18|TRBJ2-1|.
ASSQTGTGRNEQF
>TRBV28|TRBJ1-5|.
YGLIQPQH
>TRBV2|TRBJ2-2|.
ASSDPRTPGELF
>TRBV10-3|TRBJ1-6|.
AISESPGRLSYNSPLH
>TRBV6-5|TRBJ2-7|.
ASSYSFAGKTYEQY
>TRBV6-5|TRBJ2-2|once
ASSWTLDRTGELF
>TRBV30|TRBJ2-2|.
AWSVLAAGTGELF
>TRBV29-1|TRBJ2-1|.
SVTSGGYNEQF
>TRBV10-3|TRBJ1-5|.
ATADSESPNQPQH
>TRBV6-5|TRBJ2-7|many
ASSSGTYGEQY
>TRBV18|TRBJ2-1|.
ASSPLGTEQF